One and the same sample provided the 28 T cell receptor beta chains below, sequenced in a study of blood T cell repertoires in COVID-19. Clones were read by immunoSEQ multiplex PCR, and TCRdb kept only the in-frame ones, dropping some. The repertoire holds around 80,000 clones, with 75% to 90% as singletons. Sequenced: peripheral blood. These receptors were taken from a woman in her 70s with acute or convalescent COVID-19.

This chain's CDR3 is CASSEGLAGFGYTGELFF. The CDR3, as DNA: TGTGCCAGTAGTGAGGGACTAGCGGGGTTCGGGTACACCGGGGAGCTGTTTTTT. This sequence joins TRBV19 and TRBJ2-2, with TRBD2 matching 13 bases. The CDR3 totals 18 residues. Trimming removed 5 bases from V and 3 bases from J; junction bases left unmatched: 9. Germline CDR1 is LNHDA and CDR2 is SQIVND (reference sequence).

This clone came up a few times. The CDR3 region is CASSLTRLAVLTSYEQYF. The CDR3 DNA is TGTGCCAGCAGCTTAACTCGACTAGCGGTCCTTACCTCCTACGAGCAGTACTTC. This rearrangement joins TRBV7-8 to TRBJ2-7; TRBD2 matches 9 bases. Trimming removed 2 bases from V and 0 bases from J; junction bases left unmatched: 11. The CDR3 is 18 residues long. The germline V gene encodes CDR1 SGHVS and CDR2 FQNEAQ. The whole variable domain, remainder taken from reference TRBV7-8 and TRBJ2-7, is GAGVSQSPRYKVAKRGQDVALRCDPISGHVSLFWYQQALGQGPEFLTYFQNEAQLDKSGLPSDRFFAERPEGSVSTLKIQRTQQEDSAVYLCASSLTRLAVLTSYEQYFGPGTRLTVT.

This rearrangement joins TRBV7-6 to TRBJ2-1, with D possibly TRBD2 on 6 matching bases. Per germline, CDR1 SGHVS and CDR2 FNYEAQ. This CDR3 has 15 residues. The ends were cut back, 1 base at V and 3 bases at J, with 10 bases in the middle. CDR3 in DNA: TGTGCCAGCAGCTTAGGGGCGGGGAACTACAATGAGCAGTTCTTC. Translated, it gives CASSLGAGNYNEQFF.

V is TRBV9 and J is TRBJ2-1; D is ambiguous. Germline CDR1 SGDLS, CDR2 YYNGEE. V was trimmed by 2 bases and J by 0 bases, leaving 9 bases between them. The CDR3 is made up of 15 amino acids. As DNA, the CDR3 is TGTGCCAGCAGCGTTACTCCCGGCTCCTACAATGAGCAGTTCTTC. Amino acids: CASSVTPGSYNEQFF.

This chain connects TRBV6-1 to TRBJ1-5; D perhaps matches TRBD1 (6 bases). The CDR3 contains 12 residues. Germline CDR1 and CDR2: MNHNS and SASEGT. The V and J ends lost 6 bases and 5 bases respectively, with 8 bases between them. CDR3 sequence reads: CASSHRDQPQHF. The DNA for the CDR3 is TGTGCCAGCAGCCACAGGGATCAGCCCCAGCATTTT.

Here the CDR3 reads CASSKDENNASTDTQYF. CDR3 in DNA: TGTGCCAGCAGCAAAGATGAGAATAACGCCAGCACAGATACGCAGTATTTT. The V gene is TRBV21-1, the J gene TRBJ2-3; TRBD2, the D gene given by the table, was not confirmed from the DNA. TRBV21-1 is a pseudogene segment. The length of the CDR3 is 17 residues.

The gene calls are TRBV7-8 and TRBJ1-1; 11 bases match TRBD1. Germline lookup yields CDR1 SGHVS and CDR2 FQNEAQ. This CDR3 spans 16 amino acids. V gave up 1 base and J gave up 5 bases; unmatched junction bases: 6. The CDR3 nucleotides read TGTGCCAGCAGCTTAGAGGGACAGGGGGTGAGGACTGAAGCTTTCTTT. Its translation: CASSLEGQGVRTEAFF.

The chain links TRBV4-1 to TRBJ1-1; 7 nucleotides match TRBD1. The V and J ends lost 3 bases and 1 base, in that order; junction bases with no gene match: 8. Germline lookup yields CDR1 MGHRA and CDR2 YSYEKL. This CDR3 contains 16 residues. CDR3 sequence: CASSQTPGQWNTEAFF. In nucleotides, the CDR3 is TGCGCCAGCAGCCAGACCCCGGGACAGTGGAACACTGAAGCTTTCTTT.

V usage is TRBV11-3 and J usage is TRBJ1-2; 9 bases match TRBD1. With V trimmed by 8 bases and J by 0 bases, 10 bases remained unmatched. This CDR3 is built from 16 residues. Germline V gene lookup returns CDR1 SGHNT and CDR2 YENEEA. CDR3 in DNA: TGTGCCAGCTCTTACGGCGGGACAGGGACTAACTATGGCTACACCTTC. Translating it yields CASSYGGTGTNYGYTF.

A few counts support this clone. The chain uses TRBV19 and TRBJ2-5, with 7 positions matching TRBD1. The CDR3 is made up of 15 amino acids. Germline V gene lookup returns CDR1 LNHDA and CDR2 SQIVND (reference sequence). The ends lost 5 bases at V and 1 base at J; junction bases unmatched: 7. CDR3 coding DNA: TGTGCCAGTAGTGGAGCCGGGACAGCCCAAGAGACCCAGTACTTC. This gives the protein CASSGAGTAQETQYF.

The J gene is TRBJ2-3, the V gene TRBV3-1 (or the pseudogene TRBV3-2), with TRBD2 identical over 11 bases. This CDR3 comprises 16 residues. Trimming took 1 base from V and 0 from J; bases not matched to a gene: 0. The germline V gene has CDR1 LGHDT and CDR2 YNNKEL (reference sequence). The CDR3 nucleotides are TGTGCCAGCAGCCAAGGACTAGCGGGGAGCACAGATACGCAGTATTTT. Translating gives CASSQGLAGSTDTQYF.

The sample holds one count of this clone. The chain combines TRBV14 with TRBJ2-3, with 8 bases fitting TRBD1. CDR3 length equals 17 residues. Germline values: CDR1 SGHDN, CDR2 FVKESK. Trimming at V came to 0 bases and at J to 1 base, leaving 6 bases not matched to a gene. The CDR3 loop is CASSQDLDRGGTDTQYF. CDR3 coding DNA: TGTGCCAGCAGCCAAGATCTTGACAGGGGAGGCACAGATACGCAGTATTTT.

This clone was seen just once. The chain carries TRBV14 and TRBJ1-4; 7 nucleotides agree with TRBD1. CDR1 SGHDN and CDR2 FVKESK come from the germline V gene. V was pared by 4 bases and J by 4 bases, with 9 bases of the junction left unmatched. This CDR3 is built from 16 residues. CDR3 residues: CASSPSSGGFNEKLFF. For the CDR3, the DNA is TGTGCCAGCAGCCCCTCCTCAGGGGGATTTAATGAAAAACTGTTTTTT.

The genes are TRBV19 and TRBJ1-2; no definite D call. Per germline, CDR1 LNHDA and CDR2 SQIVND (reference sequence). CDR3 size: 14 residues. Trimming stripped 7 bases from V and 6 bases from J, with 18 bases between. CDR3 in DNA: TGTGCCAGTACCTCGGCTTCCCCAGCGGATGGCTACACCTTC. Translating gives CASTSASPADGYTF.

The gene calls are TRBV9 and TRBJ1-4, with TRBD1 as a possible D gene (5 bases). Deletions cut 3 bases from V and 8 bases from J, with 20 bases between. The CDR3 covers 16 residues. Germline V CDR1 and CDR2: SGDLS, YYNGEE. The CDR3 DNA follows: TGTGCCAGCAGCGGGTCTGGGGATGGGTCAGGGGAAAAACTGTTTTTT. Translated: CASSGSGDGSGEKLFF.

V usage is TRBV27 and J usage is TRBJ2-1; 9 nucleotides align to TRBD2. This CDR3 has 14 amino acids. CDR1 is MNHEY and CDR2 is SMNVEV in the germline V gene (reference sequence). V was clipped by 2 bases and J by 7 bases; unmatched bases: 3. The CDR3 DNA reads TGTGCCAGCAGTTTAGCGGGGGGGTGGAATGAGCAGTTCTTC. The encoded protein is CASSLAGGWNEQFF.

This clone was seen a few times. This sequence joins TRBV15 and TRBJ1-1; tentatively, D is TRBD1 (6 bases). Trimming shortened V by 0 bases and J by 6 bases, and 11 bases separated the two germline ends. The CDR3 is 14 residues long. The germline CDR1 and CDR2 sequences are LNHNV and YYDKDF (reference sequence). CDR3 protein: CATSRDWGGAEAFF. The CDR3 DNA reads TGTGCCACCAGCAGAGATTGGGGGGGCGCTGAAGCTTTCTTT.

The V gene is TRBV11-2, the J gene TRBJ2-7, with TRBD1 identical over 9 bases. The CDR3 is 17 amino acids. Germline lookup yields CDR1 SGHAT and CDR2 FQNNGV. Germline trimming cut 0 bases from V and 5 bases from J; bases unmatched to any gene: 11. The CDR3 nucleotides read TGTGCCAGCAGCTTAGATCATCGATACAGGGGGCTCGACGAGCAGTACTTC. Translating gives CASSLDHRYRGLDEQYF. Looking up the rest from reference TRBV11-2 and TRBJ2-7 gives the full variable domain: EAGVAQSPRYKIIEKRQSVAFWCNPISGHATLYWYQQILGQGPKLLIQFQNNGVVDDSQLPKDRFSAERLKGVDSTLKIQPAKLEDSAVYLCASSLDHRYRGLDEQYFGPGTRLTVT.

J is TRBJ2-5 and V is TRBV20-1; D might be TRBD2 (6 bases). Germline assignment: CDR1 DFQATT and CDR2 SNEGSKA (reference sequence). V was pared by 6 bases and J by 3 bases, with 14 bases between. The CDR3 is 13 residues long. The CDR3 is CSASPPGEETQYF. CDR3 DNA: TGCAGTGCCAGTCCGCCGGGGGAAGAGACCCAGTACTTC.

This clone has just a few counts. This chain joins TRBV19 and TRBJ1-4; 8 positions agree with TRBD1. The junction had 5 bases not matched to a gene; V was cut back by 3 bases and J by 8 bases. CDR1 and CDR2 from the germline V gene are LNHDA and SQIVND (reference sequence). The CDR3 length is 14 residues. The CDR3 nucleotides are TGTGCCAGTAGTATGGACAGGGATGGAGAAAAACTGTTTTTT. Translating gives CASSMDRDGEKLFF. Full variable domain (remainder filled in from reference TRBV19 and TRBJ1-4): DGGITQSPKYLFRKEGQNVTLSCEQNLNHDAMYWYRQDPGQGLRLIYYSQIVNDFQKGDIAEGYSVSREKKESFPLTVTSAQKNPTAFYLCASSMDRDGEKLFFGSGTQLSVL.

The chain links TRBV11-2 to TRBJ1-5; weak D call: TRBD1 (6 bases). Trimming cost V 3 bases and J 3 bases, with 12 bases left between them. Germline V gene sequence: CDR1 SGHAT, CDR2 FQNNGV. The CDR3 runs to 15 residues. CDR3: CASSLGAGPNQPQHF. The CDR3 DNA reads TGTGCCAGCAGCTTGGGGGCAGGCCCCAATCAGCCCCAGCATTTT. The entire variable domain, with the rest obtained from reference TRBV11-2 and TRBJ1-5, is as follows: EAGVAQSPRYKIIEKRQSVAFWCNPISGHATLYWYQQILGQGPKLLIQFQNNGVVDDSQLPKDRFSAERLKGVDSTLKIQPAKLEDSAVYLCASSLGAGPNQPQHFGDGTRLSIL.

V usage is TRBV6-5 and J usage is TRBJ2-1, with a weak D call TRBD1 (5 bases). V lost 6 bases to trimming and J lost 6 bases, with 15 bases between them. The CDR3 has 14 amino acids. Germline CDR1 and CDR2: MNHEY and SVGAGI. The CDR3 is CASRTTVGINEQFF. CDR3 bases: TGTGCCAGCAGGACGACAGTGGGGATCAATGAGCAGTTCTTC.

The table lists this clone with a count of one. The CDR3 reads CSVTGLAGTYNEQFF. The CDR3 DNA reads TGCAGCGTTACGGGACTAGCGGGGACCTACAATGAGCAGTTCTTC. The chain joins TRBV29-1 to TRBJ2-1; TRBD2 agrees at 13 bases. Trimming took 5 bases from V and 2 from J; bases not matched to a gene: 3. The germline V gene encodes CDR1 SQVTM and CDR2 ANQGSEA. The CDR3 has 15 amino acids.

V usage is TRBV6-5 and J usage is TRBJ1-2; TRBD1 is a possible D gene (6 bases). The CDR3 consists of 14 residues. The germline CDR1 and CDR2 sequences are MNHEY and SVGAGI. V shed 10 bases and J shed 0 bases, with 15 bases lying between them. CDR3 amino acids: CATWGGMANYGYTF. CDR3 sequence (DNA): TGTGCCACCTGGGGGGGCATGGCTAACTATGGCTACACCTTC.

The CDR3 region is CAGARIGLNEKLFF. The CDR3 nucleotides are TGTGCAGGGGCCCGTATAGGGCTAAATGAAAAACTGTTTTTT. J is TRBJ1-4 and V is TRBV7-9, with D perhaps TRBD1 (5 bases). Germline V gives CDR1 SEHNR, CDR2 FQNEAQ (reference sequence). This CDR3 has 14 residues.

The chain is built from TRBV7-2 and TRBJ1-1, with D perhaps matching TRBD1 (6 bases). This CDR3 is 14 amino acids long. The V end was cut by 6 bases, the J end by 5 bases, with 16 bases between. Germline CDR1 reads SGHTA; CDR2 reads FQGNSA. The CDR3 bases are TGTGCCAGCAGGTGGGCAGGGGTAGGAACTGAAGCTTTCTTT. It yields the protein CASRWAGVGTEAFF.

This clone was found a few times. V usage is TRBV9 and J usage is TRBJ2-1, with 14 bases aligning to TRBD2. The CDR3 contains 17 residues. The germline gives CDR1 SGDLS, CDR2 YYNGEE. Trimming removed 3 bases from V and 8 bases from J; junction bases left unmatched: 10. The CDR3 DNA reads as TGTGCCAGCAGCGGTAGACTAGCGGGGGGGCCTCTCCATGAGCAGTTCTTC. This codes for CASSGRLAGGPLHEQFF.

The rearrangement joins TRBV19 to TRBJ1-3; D gene ambiguous. The CDR3 consists of 14 residues. Germline V lookup: CDR1 LNHDA, CDR2 SQIVND (reference sequence). The V and J ends lost 6 bases and 2 bases respectively, with 11 bases between them. CDR3 region: CASRRARTGNTIYF. DNA of the CDR3: TGTGCCAGTAGGAGGGCCCGTACTGGAAACACCATATATTTT.